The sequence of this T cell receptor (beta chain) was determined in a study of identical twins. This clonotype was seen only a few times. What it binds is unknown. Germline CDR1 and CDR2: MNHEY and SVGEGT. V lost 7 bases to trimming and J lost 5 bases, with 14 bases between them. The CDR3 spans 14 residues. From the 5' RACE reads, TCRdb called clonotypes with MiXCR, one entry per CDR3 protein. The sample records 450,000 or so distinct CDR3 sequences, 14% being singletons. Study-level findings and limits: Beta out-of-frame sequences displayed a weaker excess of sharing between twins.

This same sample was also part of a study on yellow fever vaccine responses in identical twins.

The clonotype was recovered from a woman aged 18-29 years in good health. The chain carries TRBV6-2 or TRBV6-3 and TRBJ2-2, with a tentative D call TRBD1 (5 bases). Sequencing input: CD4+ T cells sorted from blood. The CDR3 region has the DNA TGTGCCAGCACCTTACAGGTCCAAACCGGGGAGCTGTTTTTT. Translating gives CASTLQVQTGELFF.